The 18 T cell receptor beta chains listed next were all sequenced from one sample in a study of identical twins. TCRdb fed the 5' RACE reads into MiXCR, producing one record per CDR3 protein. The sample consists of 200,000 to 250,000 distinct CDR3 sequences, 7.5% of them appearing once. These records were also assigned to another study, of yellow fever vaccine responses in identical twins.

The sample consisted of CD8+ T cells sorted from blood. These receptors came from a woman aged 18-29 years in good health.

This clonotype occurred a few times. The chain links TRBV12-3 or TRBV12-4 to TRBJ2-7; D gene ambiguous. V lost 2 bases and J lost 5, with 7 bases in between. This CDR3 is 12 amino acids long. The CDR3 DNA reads TGTGCCAGCAGTTTAATAGAAGACGAGCAGTACTTC. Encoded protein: CASSLIEDEQYF.

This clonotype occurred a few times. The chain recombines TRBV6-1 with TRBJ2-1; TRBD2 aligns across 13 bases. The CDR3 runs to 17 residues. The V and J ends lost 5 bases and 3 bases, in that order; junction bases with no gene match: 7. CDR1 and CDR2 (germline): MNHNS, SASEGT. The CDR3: CASSPTGLAGLYNEQFF. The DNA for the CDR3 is TGTGCCAGCAGTCCGACGGGACTAGCGGGACTCTACAATGAGCAGTTCTTC.

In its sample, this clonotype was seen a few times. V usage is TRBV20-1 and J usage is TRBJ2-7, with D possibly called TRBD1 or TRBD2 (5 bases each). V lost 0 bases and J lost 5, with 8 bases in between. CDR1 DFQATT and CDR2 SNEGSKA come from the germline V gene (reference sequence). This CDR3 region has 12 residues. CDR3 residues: CSARDEGNEQYF. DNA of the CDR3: TGCAGTGCTAGAGATGAGGGGAACGAGCAGTACTTC.

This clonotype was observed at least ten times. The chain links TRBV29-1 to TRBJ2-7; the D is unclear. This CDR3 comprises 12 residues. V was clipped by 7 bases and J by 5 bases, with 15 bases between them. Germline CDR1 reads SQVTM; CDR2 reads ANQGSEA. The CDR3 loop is CSAGTDWNEQYF. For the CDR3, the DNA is TGCAGCGCCGGAACAGATTGGAACGAGCAGTACTTC.

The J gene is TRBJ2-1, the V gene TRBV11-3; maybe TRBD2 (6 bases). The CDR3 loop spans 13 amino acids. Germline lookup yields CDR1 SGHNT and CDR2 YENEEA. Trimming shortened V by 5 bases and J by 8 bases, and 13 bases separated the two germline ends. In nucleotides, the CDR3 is TGTGCCAGCAGCCCCCCGGGGGTATATGAGCAGTTCTTC. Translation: CASSPPGVYEQFF.

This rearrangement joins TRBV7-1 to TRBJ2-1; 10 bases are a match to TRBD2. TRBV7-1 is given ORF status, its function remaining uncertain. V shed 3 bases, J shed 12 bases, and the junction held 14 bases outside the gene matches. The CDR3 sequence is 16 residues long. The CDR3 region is CASSSTGSGGPVGQFF. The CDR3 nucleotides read TGTGCCAGCAGCTCGACGGGTAGCGGGGGGCCCGTCGGGCAGTTCTTC.

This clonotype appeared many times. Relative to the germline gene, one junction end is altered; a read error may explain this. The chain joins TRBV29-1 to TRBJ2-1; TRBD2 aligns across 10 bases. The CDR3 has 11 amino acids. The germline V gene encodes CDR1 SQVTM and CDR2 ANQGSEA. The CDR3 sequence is CSVSSGGPGDF. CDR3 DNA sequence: TGCAGCGTCTCTAGCGGGGGCCCGGGTGACTTC.

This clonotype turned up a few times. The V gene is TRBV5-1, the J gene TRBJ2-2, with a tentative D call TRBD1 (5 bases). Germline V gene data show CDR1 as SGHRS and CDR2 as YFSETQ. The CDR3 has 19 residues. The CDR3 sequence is CATRMVDPTWGASAGELFF. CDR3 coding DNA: TGCGCTACCAGAATGGTCGATCCCACATGGGGCGCGTCGGCCGGGGAGCTGTTTTTT. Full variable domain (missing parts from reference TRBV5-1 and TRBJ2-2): KAGVTQTPRYLIKTRGQQVTLSCSPISGHRSVSWYQQTPGQGLQFLFEYFSETQRNKGNFPGRFSGRQFSNSRSEMNVSTLELGDSALYLCATRMVDPTWGASAGELFFGEGSRLTVL.

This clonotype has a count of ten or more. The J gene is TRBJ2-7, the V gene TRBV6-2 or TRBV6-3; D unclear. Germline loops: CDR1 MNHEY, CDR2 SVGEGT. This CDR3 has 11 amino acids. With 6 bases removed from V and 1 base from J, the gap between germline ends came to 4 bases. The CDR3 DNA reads TGTGCCAGCAGGCGATCCTACGAGCAGTACTTC. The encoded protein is CASRRSYEQYF.

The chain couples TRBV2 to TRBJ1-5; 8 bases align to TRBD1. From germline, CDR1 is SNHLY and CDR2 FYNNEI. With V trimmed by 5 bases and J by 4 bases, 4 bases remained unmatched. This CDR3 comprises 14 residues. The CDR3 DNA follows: TGTGCCAGCAGTCAGACAGGGGTTAATCAGCCCCAGCATTTT. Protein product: CASSQTGVNQPQHF. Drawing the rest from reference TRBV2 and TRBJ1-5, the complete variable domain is EPEVTQTPSHQVTQMGQEVILRCVPISNHLYFYWYRQILGQKVEFLVSFYNNEISEKSEIFDDQFSVERPDGSNFTLKIRSTKLEDSAMYFCASSQTGVNQPQHFGDGTRLSIL.

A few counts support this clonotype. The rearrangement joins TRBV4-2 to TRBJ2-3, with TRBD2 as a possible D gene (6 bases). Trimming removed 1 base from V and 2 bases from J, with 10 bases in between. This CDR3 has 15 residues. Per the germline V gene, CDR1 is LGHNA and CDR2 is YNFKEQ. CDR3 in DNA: TGTGCCAGCAGCCAAGGGGCTAGCGACACAGATACGCAGTATTTT. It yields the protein CASSQGASDTDTQYF.

CDR3 in DNA: TGTGCCAGCAGCCGGGGACAGGGATACGAGCAGTACTTC. This translates into CASSRGQGYEQYF. J is TRBJ2-7 and V is TRBV13, with 9 bases lining up with TRBD1. Germline V gives CDR1 PRHDT, CDR2 FYEKMQ (reference sequence). There are 13 residues in the CDR3. J gave up 4 bases and V 5 bases, and 3 bases lay outside the gene matches.

Here the CDR3 reads CSVSGRLSGANVLTF. Written as DNA, the CDR3 is TGCAGTGTAAGCGGCAGGTTATCTGGGGCCAACGTCCTGACTTTC. This chain connects TRBV20-1 to TRBJ2-6, with D maybe TRBD2 (5 bases). The germline CDR1 and CDR2 sequences are DFQATT and SNEGSKA (reference sequence). Trimming cost V 7 bases and J 1 base, with 14 bases left between them. The CDR3 is 15 residues long.

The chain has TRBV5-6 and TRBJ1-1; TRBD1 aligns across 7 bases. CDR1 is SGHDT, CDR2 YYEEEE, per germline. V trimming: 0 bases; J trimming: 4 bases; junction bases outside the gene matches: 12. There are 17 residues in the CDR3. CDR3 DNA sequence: TGTGCCAGCAGCTTGGAATTCCGGACAGGACTGATCACTGAAGCTTTCTTT. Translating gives CASSLEFRTGLITEAFF.

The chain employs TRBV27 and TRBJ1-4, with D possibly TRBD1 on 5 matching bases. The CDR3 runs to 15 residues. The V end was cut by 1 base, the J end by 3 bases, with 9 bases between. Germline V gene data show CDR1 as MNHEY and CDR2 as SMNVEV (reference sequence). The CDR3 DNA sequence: TGTGCCAGCAGTTTATATCCGGGGGCTAATGAAAAACTGTTTTTT. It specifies CASSLYPGANEKLFF.

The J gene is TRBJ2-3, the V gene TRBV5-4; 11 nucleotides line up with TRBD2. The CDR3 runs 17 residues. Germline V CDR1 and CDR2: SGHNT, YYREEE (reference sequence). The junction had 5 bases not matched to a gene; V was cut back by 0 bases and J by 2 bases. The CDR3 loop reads CASSLEGLAEVTDTQYF. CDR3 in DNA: TGTGCCAGCAGCTTGGAGGGACTAGCGGAAGTCACAGATACGCAGTATTTT.

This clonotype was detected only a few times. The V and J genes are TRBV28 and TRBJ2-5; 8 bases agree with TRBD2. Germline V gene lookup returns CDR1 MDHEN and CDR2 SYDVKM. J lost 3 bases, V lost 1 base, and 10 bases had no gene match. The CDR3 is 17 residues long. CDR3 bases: TGTGCCAGCAGTTTATCCCCCCCGGGACTAGGGAAAGAGACCCAGTACTTC. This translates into CASSLSPPGLGKETQYF.

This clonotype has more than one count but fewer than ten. CDR3 residues: CASSLAFSGGVRHEQYF. In DNA, the CDR3 is TGTGCCAGCAGCTTAGCTTTTTCAGGGGGCGTACGCCACGAGCAGTACTTC. The chain combines TRBV7-9 with TRBJ2-7; 8 positions agree with TRBD1. The junction had 12 bases not matched to a gene; V was cut back by 0 bases and J by 5 bases. Germline-derived CDR1 and CDR2 are SEHNR and FQNEAQ (reference sequence). CDR3 length: 17 residues.